Below are 27 T cell receptor beta chains sequenced from a single sample in a study of early T cells in non-severe SARS-CoV-2 infection. TCRdb used MiXCR to reprocess the 5' RACE reads, holding one entry per CDR3 protein. The sample includes tens of thousands of distinct CDR3 sequences, over 7% seen only once; the top ten take 20%. Sequences were obtained from whole blood. These receptors came from an adult who was a healthcare worker with PCR-confirmed SARS-CoV-2 infection or an uninfected control (not recorded which).

This clonotype was picked up many times. CDR3 nucleotide sequence: TGCGCCAGCCGCGACATGAACACTGAAGCTTTCTTT. This encodes CASRDMNTEAFF. This rearrangement joins TRBV5-1 to TRBJ1-1; D is uncertain. CDR1 is SGHRS, CDR2 YFSETQ, per germline. The CDR3 loop spans 12 amino acids. Trimming left V 7 bases short and J 0 bases short, with 7 bases between. Supplemented by reference TRBV5-1 and TRBJ1-1, the full variable domain reads KAGVTQTPRYLIKTRGQQVTLSCSPISGHRSVSWYQQTPGQGLQFLFEYFSETQRNKGNFPGRFSGRQFSNSRSEMNVSTLELGDSALYLCASRDMNTEAFFGQGTRLTVV.

This clonotype was seen many times. The chain couples TRBV2 to TRBJ2-7; D gene uncertain. This CDR3 is built from 11 residues. Germline CDR1 is SNHLY and CDR2 is FYNNEI. Between the trimmed V and J ends, which lost 1 base and 4 bases, there was a span of 2 bases. CDR3 sequence (DNA): TGTGCCAGCAGTGAAGGGTACGAGCAGTACTTC. Protein sequence: CASSEGYEQYF.

The chain links TRBV20-1 to TRBJ2-2; D remains ambiguous. Trimming took 1 base from V and 2 from J, leaving 5 bases between them. Germline V CDR1 and CDR2: DFQATT, SNEGSKA (reference sequence). The CDR3 sequence is 13 residues long. The CDR3 nucleotides are TGCAGTGCTAGAGTTGGTAACACCGGGGAGCTGTTTTTT. As protein: CSARVGNTGELFF.

V is TRBV6-1 and J is TRBJ1-6; D gene uncertain. The length of the CDR3 is 14 residues. CDR1 and CDR2 (germline): MNHNS, SASEGT. The ends were cut back, 7 bases at V and 0 bases at J, with 7 bases in the middle. CDR3 bases: TGTGCCAGCAATCCCAGCTCCTATAATTCACCCCTCCACTTT. Translating it yields CASNPSSYNSPLHF.

The gene calls are TRBV11-2 and TRBJ2-3, with D tentatively TRBD2 (5 bases). This CDR3 spans 12 amino acids. Trimming left V 7 bases short and J 5 bases short, with 10 bases between. Looked up from germline, CDR1 is SGHAT and CDR2 is FQNNGV. The CDR3 reads CASIDAGDTQYF. CDR3 nucleotide sequence: TGTGCCAGCATAGACGCGGGAGATACGCAGTATTTT.

The genes are TRBV11-2 and TRBJ2-7; D is unresolved. Germline V gene sequence: CDR1 SGHAT, CDR2 FQNNGV. With 2 bases removed from V and 4 bases from J, the gap between germline ends came to 12 bases. The CDR3 totals 14 residues. CDR3 region: CASSLSDTRYEQYF. The CDR3 DNA reads TGTGCCAGCAGCTTATCCGATACCCGGTACGAGCAGTACTTC.

This rearrangement joins TRBV11-3 to TRBJ2-3; D ambiguous. This CDR3 spans 14 amino acids. Germline CDR1 reads SGHNT; CDR2 reads YENEEA. Trimming shortened V by 3 bases and J by 3 bases, and 10 bases separated the two germline ends. The CDR3 DNA reads TGTGCCAGCAGCTTTGACGGTGAAACAGATACGCAGTATTTT. This codes for CASSFDGETDTQYF.

This clonotype has more than one count but fewer than ten. The J gene is TRBJ2-5, the V gene TRBV5-1, with no clear D. The CDR3 sequence is 15 residues long. V lost 0 bases and J 4 bases, leaving 13 bases between the germline ends. Germline CDR1 is SGHRS and CDR2 is YFSETQ. CDR3 protein: CASSLGNEQAETQYF. The CDR3 DNA reads TGCGCCAGCAGCTTGGGAAACGAGCAGGCAGAGACCCAGTACTTC.

The rearrangement uses TRBV27 and TRBJ1-4; TRBD1 agrees at 7 bases. The ends lost 5 bases at V and 7 bases at J; junction bases unmatched: 7. In germline, CDR1 is MNHEY, CDR2 SMNVEV (reference sequence). The CDR3 consists of 14 residues. The CDR3 spells CASSDRVFGEKLFF. The CDR3 DNA reads as TGTGCCAGCAGTGACAGGGTTTTCGGTGAAAAACTGTTTTTT.

V gene TRBV21-1 combines with J gene TRBJ2-7; TRBD1 reflects the table's D call only, with no check against the DNA. TRBV21-1 is deemed a pseudogene. This CDR3 spans 16 amino acids. CDR3 sequence reads: CASSQQVPPRAYEQYF. As DNA, the CDR3 is TGTGCCAGCTCCCAACAGGTACCACCCAGGGCCTACGAGCAGTACTTC.

This clonotype was observed a handful of times. The chain is built from TRBV20-1 and TRBJ1-2; D unclear. The ends were cut back, 4 bases at V and 8 bases at J, with 11 bases in the middle. The CDR3 consists of 11 residues. Germline assignment: CDR1 DFQATT and CDR2 SNEGSKA (reference sequence). CDR3 nucleotides: TGCAGTGCTATAGGGAATAGGGGCTACACCTTC. Translation gives CSAIGNRGYTF.

The chain combines TRBV11-2 with TRBJ1-1; D uncertain. The CDR3 is 12 residues long. CDR1 is SGHAT, CDR2 FQNNGV, per germline. V lost 5 bases and J 1 base, leaving 5 bases between the germline ends. This CDR3 is CASSRANTEAFF. CDR3 coding DNA: TGTGCCAGCAGCCGGGCGAACACTGAAGCTTTCTTT.

V gene TRBV14 combines with J gene TRBJ2-2; D remains ambiguous. Germline CDR1 is SGHDN and CDR2 is FVKESK. There are 19 residues in the CDR3. The V and J ends lost 1 base and 0 bases respectively, with 18 bases between them. The CDR3 DNA sequence: TGTGCCAGCAGCCAAGGTCTCCCTGTGGCTGGGGCGAACACCGGGGAGCTGTTTTTT. It specifies CASSQGLPVAGANTGELFF. The whole variable domain, filled in from reference TRBV14 and TRBJ2-2, reads EAGVTQFPSHSVIEKGQTVTLRCDPISGHDNLYWYRRVMGKEIKFLLHFVKESKQDESGMPNNRFLAERTGGTYSTLKVQPAELEDSGVYFCASSQGLPVAGANTGELFFGEGSRLTVL.

This clonotype came up many times. The chain joins TRBV5-1 to TRBJ2-2; D possibly matches TRBD1 or TRBD2 (5 bases each). Germline V gene lookup returns CDR1 SGHRS and CDR2 YFSETQ. The CDR3 totals 14 residues. Trimming pared 4 bases from V and 5 bases from J, leaving 12 bases between. The DNA of the CDR3 is TGCGCCAGCAGCCCCGGGACCGAGACCGGGGAGCTGTTTTTT. Translated, it gives CASSPGTETGELFF.

J is TRBJ1-1 and V is TRBV7-9; 8 bases are shared with TRBD1. Germline CDR1 SEHNR, CDR2 FQNEAQ (reference sequence). The CDR3 length is 15 residues. The junction had 4 bases not matched to a gene; V was cut back by 3 bases and J by 1 base. DNA of the CDR3: TGTGCCAGCAGCTTGGACAGGGTACCGAACACTGAAGCTTTCTTT. It encodes CASSLDRVPNTEAFF.

J is TRBJ2-4 and V is TRBV5-1; the D is unclear. The germline CDR1 and CDR2 sequences are SGHRS and YFSETQ. V gave up 0 bases and J gave up 7 bases, with 8 bases separating them. This CDR3 comprises 13 residues. CDR3 sequence reads: CASSLEGMNIQYF. For the CDR3, the DNA is TGCGCCAGCAGCTTGGAAGGGATGAACATTCAGTACTTC.

The chain employs TRBV6-5 and TRBJ1-1, with D possibly matching TRBD1 (6 bases). The ends were cut back, 6 bases at V and 1 base at J, with 12 bases in the middle. Germline assignment: CDR1 MNHEY and CDR2 SVGAGI. The CDR3 runs 14 residues. The CDR3 bases are TGTGCCAGCAGGGAAGAACAGGGGAACACTGAAGCTTTCTTT. Amino acid sequence: CASREEQGNTEAFF.

This clonotype was detected many times. The chain combines TRBV6-1 with TRBJ2-1; D remains ambiguous. Germline lookup yields CDR1 MNHNS and CDR2 SASEGT. Trimming pared 1 base from V and 10 bases from J, leaving 11 bases between. This CDR3 is 13 amino acids long. The CDR3 sequence is CASSEEGPWEQFF. CDR3 nucleotides: TGTGCCAGCAGTGAAGAGGGCCCGTGGGAGCAGTTCTTC.

This clonotype was seen only a few times. V and J are TRBV7-2 and TRBJ1-1; tentative D call: TRBD1 (6 bases). Trimming pared 0 bases from V and 0 bases from J, leaving 11 bases between. Germline V CDR1 and CDR2: SGHTA, FQGNSA. The CDR3 runs to 16 residues. The CDR3 here is CASSLARQVMNTEAFF. In nucleotides, the CDR3 is TGTGCCAGCAGCTTAGCGAGACAGGTTATGAACACTGAAGCTTTCTTT.

The V call is TRBV6-5, the J call TRBJ2-3; D gene unclear. CDR1 and CDR2 from the germline V gene are MNHEY and SVGAGI. CDR3 length equals 13 residues. With 4 bases removed from V and 6 bases from J, the gap between germline ends came to 11 bases. The CDR3 sequence: CASSSPGVDTQYF. CDR3 coding DNA: TGTGCCAGCAGTTCCCCTGGGGTGGATACGCAGTATTTT.

In its sample, this clonotype was seen a few times. This chain connects TRBV9 to TRBJ2-7; the D is unclear. Germline CDR1 reads SGDLS; CDR2 reads YYNGEE. The CDR3 loop spans 12 amino acids. Trimming left V 4 bases short and J 1 base short, with 6 bases between. The CDR3 here is CASSSDSYEQYF. The CDR3 nucleotides are TGTGCCAGCAGCAGCGATTCCTACGAGCAGTACTTC.

Many counts were recorded for this clonotype. V gene TRBV29-1 combines with J gene TRBJ2-7; 7 nucleotides line up with TRBD1. After removal of 4 bases from V and 5 bases from J, the junction contained 14 bases not matched to a gene. The CDR3 loop spans 15 amino acids. Germline CDR1 is SQVTM and CDR2 is ANQGSEA. As DNA, the CDR3 is TGCAGCGTTGCGGACTTCGACCGGACAGGAAACGAGCAGTACTTC. It specifies CSVADFDRTGNEQYF.

The J gene is TRBJ2-2, the V gene TRBV3-1, with D uncertain. The CDR3 runs to 16 residues. Trimming removed 2 bases at V and 6 bases at J, with 16 bases between. The germline V gene has CDR1 LGHDT and CDR2 YNNKEL (reference sequence). The CDR3: CASSQLKHSQPGELFF. DNA for the CDR3: TGTGCCAGCAGCCAATTAAAACACAGTCAGCCCGGGGAGCTGTTTTTT.

This clonotype was detected a few times. The chain is built from TRBV5-5 and TRBJ2-5; D remains ambiguous. CDR1 is SGHKS, CDR2 YYEKEE, per germline (reference sequence). The CDR3 is 12 residues long. V shed 1 base and J shed 5 bases, with 6 bases lying between them. The CDR3 reads CASSLKEETQYF. CDR3 nucleotides: TGTGCCAGCAGCTTGAAGGAGGAGACCCAGTACTTC.

This clonotype was seen a few times. The rearrangement joins TRBV30 to TRBJ2-7, with D maybe TRBD2 (7 bases). From germline, CDR1 is GTSNPN and CDR2 SVGIG (reference sequence). V dropped 4 bases and J dropped 3 bases, with 16 bases sitting between them. The CDR3 length is 14 residues. CDR3 sequence: CAWTLGGRSYEQYF. DNA of the CDR3: TGTGCCTGGACCCTCGGGGGGCGGAGCTACGAGCAGTACTTC.

The chain combines TRBV6-1 with TRBJ1-2, with D possibly being TRBD1 (6 bases). The CDR3 contains 12 residues. The V end was cut by 5 bases, the J end by 8 bases, with 12 bases between. CDR1 is MNHNS and CDR2 is SASEGT in the germline V gene. The CDR3 DNA reads TGTGCCAGCAGTTTGGGGGCAGGAGGCTACACCTTC. This encodes CASSLGAGGYTF.

This clonotype was picked up many times. The chain links TRBV5-4 to TRBJ1-2; 11 nucleotides line up with TRBD1. CDR1 is SGHNT, CDR2 YYREEE, per germline (reference sequence). V lost 0 bases, J lost 3 bases, and 1 base stayed unmatched. The length of the CDR3 is 15 residues. The CDR3 protein is CASSLAGQGDYGYTF. CDR3 bases: TGTGCCAGCAGCTTGGCGGGACAGGGGGACTATGGCTACACCTTC.